These 32 T cell receptor beta chains came from one sample sequenced in a study of blood T cell repertoires in COVID-19. Using immunoSEQ multiplex PCR, the repertoire was profiled, and TCRdb retains in-frame clones only, with some absent. The table includes about 260,000 clones, roughly 86% detected once. The sample was peripheral blood. All receptors derive from a man aged 40-55 years with active or convalescent COVID-19.

This sequence joins TRBV7-9 and TRBJ2-7; 8 bases are a match to TRBD1. CDR1 and CDR2 from the germline V gene are SEHNR and FQNEAQ (reference sequence). The CDR3 loop spans 18 amino acids. The V segment lost 5 bases and the J segment 3 bases; nucleotides outside the gene matches: 18. In DNA, the CDR3 is TGTGCCAGCAGCCAGCACTACGGACAGGGAGTTCAGGGCTACGAGCAGTACTTC. It codes for CASSQHYGQGVQGYEQYF. Supplemented by reference TRBV7-9 and TRBJ2-7, the full variable domain reads DTGVSQNPRHKITKRGQNVTFRCDPISEHNRLYWYRQTLGQGPEFLTYFQNEAQLEKSRLLSDRFSAERPKGSFSTLEIQRTEQGDSAMYLCASSQHYGQGVQGYEQYFGPGTRLTVT.

This chain uses TRBV24-1 with TRBJ1-2; 7 bases are a match to TRBD1. V shed 3 bases and J 4 bases; nucleotides not matched to a gene: 10. CDR1 is KGHDR and CDR2 is SFDVKD in the germline V gene. The CDR3 sequence is 16 residues long. DNA for the CDR3: TGTGCCACCAGTGATAAGCAAGACAGGGCCGGCTATGGCTACACCTTC. This sequence encodes CATSDKQDRAGYGYTF.

The chain employs TRBV27 and TRBJ2-2, with D maybe TRBD1 (5 bases). The germline CDR1 and CDR2 sequences are MNHEY and SMNVEV (reference sequence). This CDR3 comprises 15 residues. The V and J ends lost 4 bases and 0 bases respectively, with 9 bases between them. CDR3 region: CASSSTAANTGELFF. CDR3 coding DNA: TGTGCCAGCAGTTCGACAGCCGCGAACACCGGGGAGCTGTTTTTT.

V is TRBV2 and J is TRBJ1-1, with TRBD1 matching over 8 bases. The CDR3 contains 12 residues. CDR1 is SNHLY, CDR2 FYNNEI, per germline. With 9 bases clipped from V and 3 bases from J, the junction kept 3 bases outside the gene matches. CDR3 nucleotide sequence: TGTGCCAGTGGACAGGGAGACACTGAAGCTTTCTTT. Translated: CASGQGDTEAFF.

The rearrangement uses TRBV3-1 (or the pseudogene TRBV3-2) and TRBJ1-6, with 7 bases fitting TRBD1. Germline CDR1 LGHDT, CDR2 YNNKEL (reference sequence). There are 15 residues in the CDR3. Trimming removed 4 bases from V and 5 bases from J; junction bases left unmatched: 5. This CDR3 is CASSPRDRHNSPLHF. DNA of the CDR3: TGTGCCAGCAGCCCCCGGGACAGACATAATTCACCCCTCCACTTT.

The chain employs TRBV13 and TRBJ2-3; the match to TRBD1 covers 10 bases. Trimming at V came to 10 bases and at J to 3 bases, leaving 7 bases not matched to a gene. The CDR3 consists of 14 residues. Germline values: CDR1 PRHDT, CDR2 FYEKMQ (reference sequence). CDR3 DNA sequence: TGTGCCACTACCCCGGGACAGGGGACAGATACGCAGTATTTT. This gives the protein CATTPGQGTDTQYF.

This chain uses TRBV5-4 with TRBJ2-3; the match to TRBD2 covers 7 bases. Per the germline V gene, CDR1 is SGHNT and CDR2 is YYREEE (reference sequence). This CDR3 has 17 residues. V dropped 2 bases and J dropped 0; count of bases not matched to a gene: 9. CDR3 region: CASSLAGTTSSTDTQYF. The DNA of the CDR3 is TGTGCCAGCAGCTTAGCGGGGACTACCTCTAGCACAGATACGCAGTATTTT.

This chain links TRBV5-4 with TRBJ1-5, with D perhaps matching TRBD1 (6 bases). V lost 0 bases, J lost 4 bases, and 11 bases lay in between. Germline V gives CDR1 SGHNT, CDR2 YYREEE (reference sequence). The CDR3 loop spans 15 amino acids. Here the CDR3 reads CASSLAGTQNQPQHF. CDR3 DNA sequence: TGTGCCAGCAGCTTGGCCGGGACACAAAATCAGCCCCAGCATTTT.

V usage is TRBV29-1 and J usage is TRBJ1-1; 11 bases line up with TRBD1. Trimming at V came to 5 bases and at J to 1 base, leaving 3 bases not matched to a gene. Per the germline V gene, CDR1 is SQVTM and CDR2 is ANQGSEA. The CDR3 sequence is 14 residues long. CDR3 in DNA: TGCAGCGTTACGGACAGGGGGCGGAACACTGAAGCTTTCTTT. Residues: CSVTDRGRNTEAFF.

The chain carries TRBV12-3 or TRBV12-4 and TRBJ1-6; D is uncertain. Trimming left V 3 bases short and J 8 bases short, with 8 bases between. CDR3 length equals 13 residues. The CDR3 loop reads CASSLVGDSPLHF. The CDR3 DNA reads TGTGCCAGCAGTTTGGTCGGTGATTCACCCCTCCACTTT.

V usage is TRBV19 and J usage is TRBJ1-5; D is undetermined. The ends were cut back, 8 bases at V and 7 bases at J, with 15 bases in the middle. Germline-derived CDR1 and CDR2 are LNHDA and SQIVND (reference sequence). CDR3 length: 13 amino acids. CDR3 sequence (DNA): TGTGCCAGTGCCAGGCCGCTTGGCCAGCCCCAGCATTTT. Translation gives CASARPLGQPQHF.

The chain joins TRBV5-5 to TRBJ1-1; D remains unclear. The CDR3 runs to 13 residues. The V gene lost 3 bases and the J gene lost 8 bases, with 14 bases spanning the gap. In germline, CDR1 is SGHKS, CDR2 YYEKEE (reference sequence). The CDR3 sequence: CASSSPVGWEAFF. For the CDR3, the DNA is TGTGCCAGCAGCTCTCCGGTCGGTTGGGAAGCTTTCTTT.

This chain links TRBV7-2 with TRBJ1-5; D ambiguous. Per germline, CDR1 SGHTA and CDR2 FQGNSA. CDR3 length: 13 residues. V was trimmed by 4 bases and J by 5 bases, leaving 9 bases between them. Here the CDR3 DNA reads TGTGCCAGCAGCTCCTACAGCTATCAGCCCCAGCATTTT. This encodes CASSSYSYQPQHF. Drawing the rest from reference TRBV7-2 and TRBJ1-5, the complete variable domain is GAGVSQSPSNKVTEKGKDVELRCDPISGHTALYWYRQSLGQGLEFLIYFQGNSAPDKSGLPSDRFSAERTGGSVSTLTIQRTQQEDSAVYLCASSSYSYQPQHFGDGTRLSIL.

The genes are TRBV3-1 (or the pseudogene TRBV3-2) and TRBJ1-6; D gene uncertain. The CDR3 is 14 amino acids. With 3 bases removed from V and 11 bases from J, the gap between germline ends came to 14 bases. CDR1 is LGHDT, CDR2 YNNKEL, per germline (reference sequence). The CDR3 DNA sequence: TGTGCCAGCAGCCAGAGAGGAGTGGAGACACCCCTCCACTTT. This gives the protein CASSQRGVETPLHF.

The chain joins TRBV12-5 to TRBJ1-5; D gene unclear. The germline CDR1 and CDR2 sequences are LGHNT and FRNRAP. V was cut by 0 bases and J by 3 bases, with 9 bases left in between. The CDR3 contains 15 residues. The chain's CDR3 is CASGLVGGSNQPQHF. The CDR3 DNA is TGTGCTAGTGGTTTGGTCGGTGGTTCCAATCAGCCCCAGCATTTT.

The rearrangement uses TRBV5-1 and TRBJ2-7, with 9 nucleotides matching TRBD1. With V trimmed by 5 bases and J by 5 bases, 14 bases remained unmatched. From germline, CDR1 is SGHRS and CDR2 YFSETQ. CDR3 length: 16 residues. The CDR3 DNA follows: TGCGCCAGCAGGTGGGGGAGCGGGACAGGGTCCGACGAGCAGTACTTC. It is translated as CASRWGSGTGSDEQYF.

This rearrangement joins TRBV9 to TRBJ2-1, with 11 bases fitting TRBD2. V was clipped by 2 bases and J by 7 bases; unmatched bases: 11. CDR1 is SGDLS and CDR2 is YYNGEE in the germline V gene. The CDR3 has 17 residues. The DNA for the CDR3 is TGTGCCAGCAGCGTTGCCCTTAGCGGGGGGGCCATGAATGAGCAGTTCTTC. It yields the protein CASSVALSGGAMNEQFF.

V and J are TRBV4-1 and TRBJ1-2, with unresolved D. From germline, CDR1 is MGHRA and CDR2 YSYEKL. Trimming shortened V by 0 bases and J by 5 bases, and 13 bases separated the two germline ends. This CDR3 comprises 15 residues. The CDR3 spells CASSQDPLGMYGYTF. The CDR3 nucleotides are TGCGCCAGCAGCCAAGATCCACTAGGGATGTATGGCTACACCTTC.

This clone has only one observation. V gene TRBV7-3 combines with J gene TRBJ2-1; 12 bases are a match to TRBD2. The trim removed 4 bases at V and 0 bases at J, leaving 7 bases unmatched. The CDR3 covers 18 residues. Germline CDR1 reads SGHTA; CDR2 reads FQGTGA. CDR3 nucleotide sequence: TGTGCCAGCAGCTCCCCCGCTAGCGGGGGGGCCTCCTACAATGAGCAGTTCTTC. Its protein is CASSSPASGGASYNEQFF.

The rearrangement joins TRBV6-2 or TRBV6-3 to TRBJ1-2; the D is unclear. CDR1 and CDR2 (germline): MNHEY, SVGEGT. CDR3 length: 16 amino acids. Trimming cost V 2 bases and J 3 bases, with 16 bases left between them. The CDR3 nucleotides read TGTGCCAGCAGTTACCCTCAGGTGGGCTTCCACTATGGCTACACCTTC. The encoded protein is CASSYPQVGFHYGYTF.

This chain connects TRBV18 to TRBJ2-1; 10 nucleotides line up with TRBD2. V lost 1 base, J lost 7 bases, and 16 bases stayed unmatched. Germline V gene data show CDR1 as KGHSH and CDR2 as LQKENI. The CDR3 length is 19 residues. For the CDR3, the DNA is TGTGCCAGCTCACCACTCCTAAGCGGGAGGGCCGGGAGAAAGAATGAGCAGTTCTTC. Translated: CASSPLLSGRAGRKNEQFF.

This chain connects TRBV7-9 to TRBJ2-7; 9 bases are a match to TRBD1. CDR1 SEHNR and CDR2 FQNEAQ come from the germline V gene (reference sequence). The CDR3 spans 15 residues. With 6 bases clipped from V and 6 bases from J, the junction kept 12 bases outside the gene matches. DNA of the CDR3: TGTGCCAGCAGTCATGTAAGACAGGGGGACGGCGAGCAGTACTTC. It translates to CASSHVRQGDGEQYF.

The J gene is TRBJ2-6, the V gene TRBV3-1 (or the pseudogene TRBV3-2); D call uncertain. The CDR3 length is 15 residues. Germline-derived CDR1 and CDR2 are LGHDT and YNNKEL (reference sequence). V was shortened by 0 bases and J by 4 bases, with 7 bases between the two germline ends. The CDR3, as DNA: TGTGCCAGCAGCCAAGAAAGCCCCGGGGCCAACGTCCTGACTTTC. Translating it yields CASSQESPGANVLTF.

The chain carries TRBV10-3 and TRBJ2-1, with 13 bases identical to TRBD2. Trimming took 2 bases from V and 6 from J; bases not matched to a gene: 4. The CDR3 has 16 amino acids. Germline lookup yields CDR1 ENHRY and CDR2 SYGVKD. The CDR3 loop is CAISETLAGGPNEQFF. The CDR3 DNA is TGTGCCATCAGTGAGACACTAGCGGGGGGGCCCAATGAGCAGTTCTTC.

The V gene is TRBV2, the J gene TRBJ1-2, with no clear D. This CDR3 has 12 residues. Germline V CDR1 and CDR2: SNHLY, FYNNEI. Deletions cut 1 base from V and 4 bases from J, with 4 bases between. This CDR3 reads CASSEVSYGYTF. The CDR3 nucleotides are TGTGCCAGCAGTGAAGTCAGCTATGGCTACACCTTC.

On this clone: One junction end disagrees with the germline gene, perhaps due to a read error. The chain carries TRBV7-7 and TRBJ2-5; the match to TRBD2 covers 8 bases. Germline CDR1 is SSHAT and CDR2 is FNYEAQ (reference sequence). This CDR3 comprises 15 residues. The CDR3: CASSLGVAGGETQYF. The CDR3 DNA reads TGTGCTAGCAGCTTAGGGGTTGCGGGGGGAGAGACCCAGTACTTC.

This clone was seen only a few times. V is TRBV28 and J is TRBJ2-4, with TRBD1 identical over 7 bases. J lost 0 bases, V lost 6 bases, and 5 bases had no gene match. From germline, CDR1 is MDHEN and CDR2 SYDVKM. The CDR3 covers 15 residues. DNA of the CDR3: TGTGCCAGCAGGGGGACAGATTTAGCCAAAAACATTCAGTACTTC. Its protein is CASRGTDLAKNIQYF.

Worth noting for this clone: Other nucleotide sequences in the sample specify the same CDR3. The gene calls are TRBV29-1 and TRBJ2-7; 11 nucleotides match TRBD1. The CDR3 runs to 14 residues. From germline, CDR1 is SQVTM and CDR2 ANQGSEA. V was pared by 0 bases and J by 4 bases, with 2 bases of the junction left unmatched. DNA for the CDR3: TGCAGCGTTGAAGACCGGGACAGGGGGTACGAGCAGTACTTC. Translating gives CSVEDRDRGYEQYF.

The CDR3 DNA follows: TGTGCCTGGGGAAGTCAGGGGGCGGATTCCTCTTCCCTCCACTTT. It translates to CAWGSQGADSSSLHF. This chain connects TRBV30 to TRBJ1-6, with 8 bases lining up with TRBD1. Germline V gives CDR1 GTSNPN, CDR2 SVGIG (reference sequence). After removal of 5 bases from V and 14 bases from J, the junction contained 17 bases not matched to a gene. The CDR3 contains 15 residues.

This chain uses TRBV3-1 (or the pseudogene TRBV3-2) with TRBJ2-1, with D maybe TRBD2 (5 bases). CDR1 LGHDT and CDR2 YNNKEL come from the germline V gene (reference sequence). The CDR3 loop spans 18 amino acids. V lost 2 bases and J 0 bases, leaving 17 bases between the germline ends. CDR3 protein: CASSQTLVTVSSYNEQFF. DNA of the CDR3: TGTGCCAGCAGCCAAACACTAGTTACCGTGAGCTCCTACAATGAGCAGTTCTTC.

The rearrangement uses TRBV5-4 and TRBJ1-6, with D perhaps matching TRBD1 (6 bases). From germline, CDR1 is SGHNT and CDR2 YYREEE (reference sequence). V was shortened by 0 bases and J by 6 bases, with 7 bases between the two germline ends. This CDR3 has 14 amino acids. The CDR3 is CASSLEQGNSPLHF. The CDR3 DNA sequence: TGTGCCAGCAGCTTGGAACAGGGTAATTCACCCCTCCACTTT.

J is TRBJ1-3 and V is TRBV7-8; a possible D gene is TRBD1 (5 bases). The CDR3 is made up of 14 amino acids. Between the trimmed V and J ends, which lost 1 base and 3 bases, there was a span of 7 bases. The V gene's germline CDR1 is SGHVS and CDR2 FQNEAQ. CDR3 coding DNA: TGTGCCAGCAGCTTAGTCGGGGGTGGAAACACCATATATTTT. It encodes CASSLVGGGNTIYF.